This TCR beta chain was profiled in a study of shared clonotypes between healthy human individuals. Overall study: There were three CD4 naive, three CD4 memory, two CD8 naive and one CD8 memory plates per donor.

TCRdb keeps only in-frame clones here, not all; method: immunoSEQ multiplex PCR. This sample has roughly 1,500,000 clones, with approximately 98% found just once. This CDR3 spans 15 amino acids. Looked up from germline, CDR1 is MNHEY and CDR2 is SMNVEV (reference sequence). The junction had 5 bases not matched to a gene; V was cut back by 1 base and J by 3 bases. Sequencing was performed on naive CD4+ T cells sorted from blood. Subset here: CD45RA+ positively selected. The receptor was derived from a man aged 25-45 years in good health. V gene TRBV27 combines with J gene TRBJ2-7, with TRBD2 matching 8 bases. The CDR3 protein is CASSLFGTRSYEQYF. CDR3 bases: TGTGCCAGCAGTTTATTCGGGACTAGAAGCTACGAGCAGTACTTC.